This T cell receptor (beta chain) was captured by sequencing in a study of T cells in localized non-small cell lung cancer (dated by TCRdb to 2020 to 2021). Notes on the research overall: The study analyzed T cell repertoires of 200 to 300 early-stage NSCLC patients, comparing tumors and uninvolved tumor-adjacent lungs. NSCLC patients had a mean age of around 61 years, and fewer than 150 were male and more than 90 female. The cohort consisted of 236 treatment-naive NSCLC patients whose localized lung tumors had been resected. Study-wide findings and limitations: Higher blood T cell density associated with longer overall survival, while higher adjacent-lung clonality associated with shorter survival. Of the top 100 tumor clones, a median of 57 were detected in paired uninvolved adjacent lung; over 25 were also among that lung's top 100. The highest T cell clonality was observed in uninvolved tumor-adjacent lung, where clonality exceeded that of tumor, suggesting that antigenic responses were more focused in uninvolved tumor-adjacent lung. Because the study design was exploratory, TCR variables were selected using unadjusted p-values without false-discovery rate correction. Because multi-region sequencing of the tumors was not done, intratumor heterogeneity could not be ruled out.

This clone qualifies as medium-sized (0.01 to 0.1%). Its binding antigen is unknown. No quality values exist for individual bases; no much larger clone is one base distant. Trimming removed 2 bases from V and 3 bases from J, leaving 11 bases between the germline ends. CDR1 and CDR2 (ENHRY, SYGVKD) derive from the germline V gene. The CDR3 contains 15 residues, cysteine and phenylalanine counted. Of the read, only the CDR3 DNA is kept; its 45 bases are in frame from base 1. TCR beta CDR3 regions were sequenced from DNA using the immunoSEQ Assay. In the paper's pipeline: To compute T cell density, TCR beta template counts were normalized to usable DNA, which was estimated by amplifying housekeeping genes. Using the preseqR package, richness was estimated by extrapolating to 120,000 templates for tissue samples and 400,000 templates for PBMC samples. Clonality was defined by subtracting Pielou's evenness from one. Differential abundance testing on productive amino-acid clonotypes, with a minimum total count of 5 and an alpha of 0.1, was used to identify tissue-enriched TCRs. Repertoire overlap between compartments was quantified with the Jaccard Index and Morisita Overlap Index. TCR beta CDR3s were clustered by GLIPH together with public tetramer-defined viral CDR3s, and at least three viral sequences plus V-gene enrichment were required for viral motifs. Not all clones reach the TCRdb copy of this immuneACCESS table, which keeps in-frame sequences only. Checked studies attribute under half of the gap to unresolved V genes and leave the rest unexplained. V and J calls and clone size are as listed in that table; D and trimming were resolved from the DNA. In all, the sample holds about 2,900 clones, and 25% of those were seen once. The ten largest clones take up 7.5% to 9% of the sample.

At diagnosis, tumor, uninvolved tumor-adjacent lung and peripheral blood were collected and then preserved as a mix of FFPE and fresh-frozen material. The TCR originated in a male donor at least 60 years old with stage III lung adenocarcinoma. The chain is assembled from TRBV10-3 and TRBJ1-5; TRBD1 could be the D gene, as 6 bases match. This material consisted of lung tumor tissue, taken before any cancer treatment. DNA sequence: TGTGCCATCAGTGAGACAGGGAAGAACAATCAGCCCCAGCATTTT. Its translation reads: CAISETGKNNQPQHF.